The rows below give T cell receptor beta chains drawn from one sample of a study of CD8 T cells in Susac syndrome. TCRdb re-called the immunoSEQ multiplex PCR reads with MiXCR, one entry per CDR3 protein. The profile shows about 130,000 distinct CDR3 sequences, around 94% of them singletons. Sequencing was performed on CD8+ T cells from PBMCs. These receptors were obtained from a human donor with Susac syndrome. Both conserved end residues are part of each CDR3. A D gene is named only where the DNA matches it firmly. Clone size is given for some rows only: seen once, a few or many times, or a class if the clone is expanded.

abundance | j_gene | v_gene | d_gene | CDR3aa | CDR3nt
. | TRBJ2-3 | TRBV11-2 | . | CASSGYADGGTDTQYF | TGTGCCAGCAGCGGATACGCTGACGGGGGCACAGATACGCAGTATTTT
once | TRBJ2-5 | TRBV4-1 | TRBD1 | CASRPIGQGLGQETQYF | TGCGCCAGCAGACCTATCGGACAGGGATTGGGCCAAGAGACCCAGTACTTC
. | TRBJ2-1 | TRBV4-1 | . | CASVLGTASYNEQFF | TGCGCCAGCGTACTAGGGACTGCTTCCTACAATGAGCAGTTCTTC
. | TRBJ2-7 | TRBV20-1 | . | CSARDFSDYEQYF | TGCAGTGCTAGAGATTTCTCCGACTACGAGCAGTACTTC
. | TRBJ1-5 | TRBV6-5 | TRBD1 | CASSSSWTGSNQPQHF | TGTGCCAGCAGTTCTAGCTGGACAGGGTCCAATCAGCCCCAGCATTTT
. | TRBJ2-1 | TRBV7-8 | TRBD2 | CASSPASGLAGVRSYNEQFF | TGTGCCAGCAGCCCGGCCTCCGGACTAGCGGGAGTTCGTTCCTACAATGAGCAGTTCTTC
. | TRBJ1-2 | TRBV6-5 | . | CASSSDTSGLPGYTF | TGTGCCAGCAGTTCCGACACGTCAGGTCTCCCTGGCTACACCTTC
. | TRBJ2-2 | TRBV10-3 | . | CATVNTGELFF | TGTGCCACCGTAAACACCGGGGAGCTGTTTTTT
. | TRBJ2-1 | TRBV15 | TRBD2 | CATSRASGAYNEQFF | TGTGCCACCAGCAGAGCTAGCGGGGCCTACAATGAGCAGTTCTTC
. | TRBJ2-1 | TRBV30 | . | CACPGGAGQFF | TGTGCCTGTCCGGGGGGCGCTGGTCAGTTCTTC
. | TRBJ2-7 | TRBV7-2 | . | CASSLYENEQYF | TGTGCCAGCAGCTTATACGAGAACGAGCAGTACTTC
. | TRBJ2-7 | TRBV11-3 | . | CASSPRESPYEQYF | TGTGCCAGCAGTCCTCGAGAATCCCCCTACGAGCAGTACTTC
. | TRBJ2-4 | TRBV29-1 | TRBD1 | CSVVGQLRDIQYF | TGCAGCGTTGTGGGACAGCTGAGAGACATTCAGTACTTC
. | TRBJ2-3 | TRBV6-2/TRBV6-3 | . | CASSTLSSSTDTQYF | TGTGCCAGCAGTACCCTCAGCAGCAGCACAGATACGCAGTATTTT
. | TRBJ2-5 | TRBV20-1 | TRBD2 | CSARLAGGLETQYF | TGCAGTGCTAGACTAGCGGGGGGGCTGGAGACCCAGTACTTC
. | TRBJ1-3 | TRBV7-9 | . | CASSYSTRPGSGNTIYF | TGTGCCAGCAGCTACTCGACCCGGCCCGGCTCTGGAAACACCATATATTTT
. | TRBJ1-1 | TRBV7-2 | . | CASSFSIRQDTEAFF | TGTGCCAGCAGCTTTTCAATCCGGCAGGACACTGAAGCTTTCTTT
. | TRBJ1-6 | TRBV25-1 | . | CASTTGSSYNSPLHF | TGTGCCAGCACCACAGGGAGCTCCTATAATTCACCCCTCCACTTT
. | TRBJ2-7 | TRBV4-1 | . | CASSQPPAGSSYEQYF | TGCGCCAGCAGCCAGCCCCCGGCGGGGAGCTCCTACGAGCAGTACTTC
. | TRBJ2-7 | TRBV7-8 | . | CASSLYLAGHKSYEQYF | TGTGCCAGCAGCTTATATCTGGCGGGACATAAATCCTACGAGCAGTACTTC
. | TRBJ2-5 | TRBV7-9 | TRBD1 | CASSLHFRDRGQETQYF | TGTGCCAGCAGCTTACACTTCCGGGACAGGGGGCAAGAGACCCAGTACTTC
. | TRBJ1-3 | TRBV29-1 | . | CSVEDGSGRNTIYF | TGCAGCGTTGAAGACGGGAGTGGACGAAACACCATATATTTT
. | TRBJ2-1 | TRBV4-3 | TRBD2 | CASSQAPGLANEQFF | TGCGCCAGCAGCCAAGCGCCGGGACTAGCAAATGAGCAGTTCTTC
. | TRBJ1-4 | TRBV9 | . | CASSRAEKLFF | TGTGCCAGCAGCCGGGCTGAAAAACTGTTTTTT
. | TRBJ2-7 | TRBV12-5 | . | CASETPSYEQYF | TGTGCTAGTGAGACACCCTCCTACGAGCAGTACTTC
. | TRBJ2-3 | TRBV20-1 | . | CSASRLELYTDTQYF | TGCAGTGCAAGCCGACTGGAGCTTTACACAGATACGCAGTATTTT
. | TRBJ1-2 | TRBV6-5 | . | CASSSRGHVYGYTF | TGTGCCAGCAGTTCCCGGGGACACGTCTATGGCTACACCTTC
. | TRBJ2-5 | TRBV12-3/TRBV12-4 | TRBD2 | CASSPTSGRSETQYF | TGTGCCAGCAGTCCAACTAGCGGGAGATCGGAGACCCAGTACTTC
. | TRBJ1-1 | TRBV6-1 | . | CAVGEPNTEAFF | TGTGCCGTCGGGGAACCGAACACTGAAGCTTTCTTT
. | TRBJ2-3 | TRBV27 | . | CASSFADPDTQYF | TGTGCCAGCAGTTTTGCAGATCCAGATACGCAGTATTTT
. | TRBJ2-2 | TRBV7-2 | . | CASSLAGRGSRGNTGELFF | TGTGCCAGCAGCTTAGCGGGACGGGGAAGTCGGGGTAACACCGGGGAGCTGTTTTTT
. | TRBJ2-7 | TRBV7-9 | . | CASSLAGLSGSEQYF | TGTGCCAGCAGCTTAGCTGGTCTCTCCGGGTCCGAGCAGTACTTC
. | TRBJ2-1 | TRBV2 | TRBD2 | CASSLTSYVNEQFF | TGTGCCAGCAGTTTGACTAGCTACGTCAATGAGCAGTTCTTC
. | TRBJ1-2 | TRBV7-9 | . | CAGKQGNGYTF | TGTGCCGGGAAGCAGGGAAATGGCTACACCTTC
. | TRBJ1-5 | TRBV6-6 | TRBD1 | CASSEDRGDQPQHF | TGTGCCAGCTCCGAGGACAGGGGCGATCAGCCCCAGCATTTT
. | TRBJ1-1 | TRBV6-2/TRBV6-3 | . | CASEDGTAITEAFF | TGTGCCAGCGAGGATGGGACGGCGATCACTGAAGCTTTCTTT
. | TRBJ2-1 | TRBV7-9 | TRBD1 | CASSPTPGTGNNEQFF | TGTGCCAGCAGCCCAACACCGGGGACAGGGAACAATGAGCAGTTCTTC
. | TRBJ1-2 | TRBV4-3 | . | CASSQDSSGGYTF | TGCGCCAGCAGCCAAGATTCATCGGGGGGCTACACCTTC
. | TRBJ2-5 | TRBV12-3/TRBV12-4 | TRBD1 | CASSLGTGEETQYF | TGTGCCAGCAGTTTAGGTACAGGGGAAGAGACCCAGTACTTC
. | TRBJ1-5 | TRBV7-9 | . | CASSPSGAGGQPQHF | TGTGCCAGCAGCCCGTCCGGGGCAGGAGGTCAGCCCCAGCATTTT
once | TRBJ2-6 | TRBV7-9 | . | CASSLGADPHVLTF | TGTGCCAGCAGCTTAGGGGCGGACCCGCACGTCCTGACTTTC
few | TRBJ1-4 | TRBV7-9 | TRBD1 | CASSRGQGGDEKLFF | TGTGCCAGCAGCAGAGGACAGGGCGGGGATGAAAAACTGTTTTTT
. | TRBJ2-1 | TRBV4-3 | . | CASSQDGSYNEQFF | TGCGCCAGCAGCCAAGATGGCTCCTACAATGAGCAGTTCTTC
. | TRBJ2-1 | TRBV5-1 | . | CASSLSRGWDEQFF | TGCGCCAGCAGCTTGAGTCGGGGTTGGGATGAGCAGTTCTTC
. | TRBJ2-1 | TRBV14 | TRBD2 | CASSQSGRLDEQFF | TGTGCCAGCAGCCAAAGCGGGAGGTTAGATGAGCAGTTCTTC
. | TRBJ2-7 | TRBV7-9 | TRBD1 | CASSQGQAQEQYF | TGTGCCAGCAGCCAGGGACAGGCACAGGAGCAGTACTTC
. | TRBJ1-1 | TRBV7-6 | . | CASSQDGFGTEAFF | TGTGCCAGCAGCCAGGACGGCTTCGGGACTGAAGCTTTCTTT
. | TRBJ1-4 | TRBV18 | . | CASSPSRATNEKLFF | TGTGCCAGCTCACCAAGCCGGGCCACTAATGAAAAACTGTTTTTT
. | TRBJ2-1 | TRBV27 | TRBD2 | CASLGEGRNEQFF | TGTGCCAGCCTGGGGGAGGGGCGGAATGAGCAGTTCTTC
. | TRBJ2-3 | TRBV11-2 | TRBD2 | CASSLPSETSGRLGYTQYF | TGTGCCAGCAGCTTACCGTCAGAGACTAGCGGGAGGCTCGGGTATACGCAGTATTTT
. | TRBJ1-1 | TRBV4-1 | . | CASSQPVGGIGTEAFF | TGCGCCAGCAGCCAGCCCGTTGGGGGGATAGGGACTGAAGCTTTCTTT
. | TRBJ2-7 | TRBV12-3/TRBV12-4 | . | CASSLSAARYYEQYF | TGTGCCAGCAGTTTATCGGCAGCCCGATACTACGAGCAGTACTTC